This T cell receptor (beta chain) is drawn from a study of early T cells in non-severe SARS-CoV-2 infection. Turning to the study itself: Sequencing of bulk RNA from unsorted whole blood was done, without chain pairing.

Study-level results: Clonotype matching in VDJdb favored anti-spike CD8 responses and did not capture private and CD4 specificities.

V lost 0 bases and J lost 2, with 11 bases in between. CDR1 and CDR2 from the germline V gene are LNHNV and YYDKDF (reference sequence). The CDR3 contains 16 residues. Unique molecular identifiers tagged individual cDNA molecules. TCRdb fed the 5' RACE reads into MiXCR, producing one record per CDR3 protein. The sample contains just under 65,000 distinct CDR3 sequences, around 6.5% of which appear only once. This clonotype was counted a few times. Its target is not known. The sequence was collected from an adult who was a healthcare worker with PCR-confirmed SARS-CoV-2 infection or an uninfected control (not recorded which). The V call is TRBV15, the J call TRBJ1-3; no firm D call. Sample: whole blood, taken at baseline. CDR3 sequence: CATSRDGGVAGNTIYF. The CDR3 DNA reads TGTGCCACCAGCAGAGATGGCGGGGTAGCTGGAAACACCATATATTTT.